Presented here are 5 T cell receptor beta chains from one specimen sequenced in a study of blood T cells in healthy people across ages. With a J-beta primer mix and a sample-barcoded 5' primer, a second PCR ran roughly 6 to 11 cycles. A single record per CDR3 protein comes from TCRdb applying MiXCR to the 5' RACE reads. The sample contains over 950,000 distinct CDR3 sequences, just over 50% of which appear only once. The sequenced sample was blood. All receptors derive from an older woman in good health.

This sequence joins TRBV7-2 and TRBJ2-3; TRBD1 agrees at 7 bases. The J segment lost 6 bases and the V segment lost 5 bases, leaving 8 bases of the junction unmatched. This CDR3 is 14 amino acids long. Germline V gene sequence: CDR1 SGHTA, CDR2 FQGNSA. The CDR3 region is CASSKQGERDTQYF. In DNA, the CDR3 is TGTGCCAGCAGCAAGCAGGGGGAAAGGGATACGCAGTATTTT.

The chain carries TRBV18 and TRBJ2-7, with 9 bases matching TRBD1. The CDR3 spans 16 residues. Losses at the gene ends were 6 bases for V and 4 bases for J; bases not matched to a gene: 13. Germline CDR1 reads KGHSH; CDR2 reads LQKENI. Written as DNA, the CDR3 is TGTGCCAGCTCCCTCCCCAAAACAGGGGGCGGTTACGAGCAGTACTTC. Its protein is CASSLPKTGGGYEQYF. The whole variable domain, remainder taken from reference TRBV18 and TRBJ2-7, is NAGVMQNPRHLVRRRGQEARLRCSPMKGHSHVYWYRQLPEEGLKFMVYLQKENIIDESGMPKERFSAEFPKEGPSILRIQQVVRGDSAAYFCASSLPKTGGGYEQYFGPGTRLTVT.

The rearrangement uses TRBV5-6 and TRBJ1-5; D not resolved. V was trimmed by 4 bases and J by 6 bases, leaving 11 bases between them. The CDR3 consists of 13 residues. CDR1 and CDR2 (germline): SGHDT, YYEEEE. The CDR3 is CASSRGRSQPQHF. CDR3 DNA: TGTGCCAGCAGCCGGGGTAGGTCTCAGCCCCAGCATTTT.

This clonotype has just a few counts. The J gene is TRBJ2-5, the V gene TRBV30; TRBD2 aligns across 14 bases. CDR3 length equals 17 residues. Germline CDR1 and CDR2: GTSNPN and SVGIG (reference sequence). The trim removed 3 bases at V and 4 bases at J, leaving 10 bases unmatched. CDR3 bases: TGTGCCTGGAGGCGGGGACTAGCGGGAGTCTGGGGAGAGACCCAGTACTTC. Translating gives CAWRRGLAGVWGETQYF.

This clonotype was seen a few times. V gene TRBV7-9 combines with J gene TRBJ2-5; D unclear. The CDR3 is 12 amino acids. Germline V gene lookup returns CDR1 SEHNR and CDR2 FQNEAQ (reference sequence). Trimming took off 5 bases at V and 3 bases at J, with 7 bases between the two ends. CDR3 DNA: TGTGCCAGCAGCCCCATGGAAGAGACCCAGTACTTC. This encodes CASSPMEETQYF.